This TCR beta chain was documented in a study of blood T cell repertoires in COVID-19. Background on the study: Some COVID-19 samples were acute and others convalescent; all came from the United States, Italy and Spain. T cells, B-cell-depleted T cells, or PBMCs supplied cDNA or gDNA.

In the authors' methods: How many nucleated cells were present was estimated from reference gene primer amplification. Sequenced by immunoSEQ multiplex PCR; TCRdb stores in-frame clones only, minus some. That table furnishes V, J and clone size, whereas the DNA furnished D and trimming. Among about 100,000 clones, around nine tenths were seen once, and the ten largest hold just under 3%. Germline V gives CDR1 SGHVS, CDR2 FQNEAQ. The CDR3 sequence is 17 residues long. Trimming removed 5 bases from V and 0 bases from J, with 14 bases in between. This clone showed up just a few times. This chain connects TRBV7-8 to TRBJ2-6; D is perhaps TRBD1 (5 bases). The sample consisted of peripheral blood. This receptor was obtained from a woman aged 80 or older with acute or convalescent COVID-19. The CDR3 sequence: CASSARVLDSGANVLTF. Here the CDR3 DNA reads TGTGCCAGCAGCGCCAGGGTCCTAGACTCTGGGGCCAACGTCCTGACTTTC.